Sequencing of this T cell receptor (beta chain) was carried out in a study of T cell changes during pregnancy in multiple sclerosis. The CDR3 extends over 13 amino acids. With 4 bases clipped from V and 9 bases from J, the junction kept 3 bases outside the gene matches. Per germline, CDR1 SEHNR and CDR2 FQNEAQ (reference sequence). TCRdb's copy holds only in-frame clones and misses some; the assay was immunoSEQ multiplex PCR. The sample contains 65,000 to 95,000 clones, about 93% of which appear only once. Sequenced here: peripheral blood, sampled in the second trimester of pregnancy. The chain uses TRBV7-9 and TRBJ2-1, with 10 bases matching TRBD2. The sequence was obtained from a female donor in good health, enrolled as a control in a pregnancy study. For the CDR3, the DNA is TGTGCCAGCAGCTCCCCTAGCGGGGGTGAGCAGTTCTTC. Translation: CASSSPSGGEQFF.